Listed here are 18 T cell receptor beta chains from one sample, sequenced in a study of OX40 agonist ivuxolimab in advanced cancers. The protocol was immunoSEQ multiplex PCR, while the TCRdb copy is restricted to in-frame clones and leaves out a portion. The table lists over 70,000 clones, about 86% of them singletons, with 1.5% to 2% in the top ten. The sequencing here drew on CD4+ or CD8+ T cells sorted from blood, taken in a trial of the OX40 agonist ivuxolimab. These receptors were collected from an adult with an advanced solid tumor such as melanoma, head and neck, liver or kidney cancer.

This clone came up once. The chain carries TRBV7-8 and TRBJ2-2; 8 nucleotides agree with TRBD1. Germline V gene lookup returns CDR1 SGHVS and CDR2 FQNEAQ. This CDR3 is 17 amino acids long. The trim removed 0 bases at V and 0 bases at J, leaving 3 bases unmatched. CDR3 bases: TGTGCCAGCAGCTTAGCTGGACAGGGTGCGAACACCGGGGAGCTGTTTTTT. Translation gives CASSLAGQGANTGELFF.

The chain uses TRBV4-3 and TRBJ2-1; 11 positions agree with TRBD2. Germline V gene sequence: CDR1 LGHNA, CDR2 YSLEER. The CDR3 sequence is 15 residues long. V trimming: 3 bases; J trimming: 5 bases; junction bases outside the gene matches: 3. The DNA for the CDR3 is TGCGCCAGCAGCCAGCGACTAGCGGGAAACAATGAGCAGTTCTTC. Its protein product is CASSQRLAGNNEQFF.

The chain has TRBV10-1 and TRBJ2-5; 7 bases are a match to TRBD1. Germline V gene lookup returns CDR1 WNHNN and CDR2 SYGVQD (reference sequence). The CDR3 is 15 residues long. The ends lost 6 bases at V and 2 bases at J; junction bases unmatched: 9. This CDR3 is CASSPLRTGQETQYF. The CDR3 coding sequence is TGCGCCAGCAGCCCACTGCGGACAGGACAAGAGACCCAGTACTTC.

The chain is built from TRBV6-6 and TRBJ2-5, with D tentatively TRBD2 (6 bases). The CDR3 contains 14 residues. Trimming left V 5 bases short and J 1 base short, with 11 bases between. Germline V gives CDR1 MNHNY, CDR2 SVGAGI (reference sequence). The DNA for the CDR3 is TGTGCCAGCAGTCCCGGAGGGACCCAAGAGACCCAGTACTTC. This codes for CASSPGGTQETQYF.

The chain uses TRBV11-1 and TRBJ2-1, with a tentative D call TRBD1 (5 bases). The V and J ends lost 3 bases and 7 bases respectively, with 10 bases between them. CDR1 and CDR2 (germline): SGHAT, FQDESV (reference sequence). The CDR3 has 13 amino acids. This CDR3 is CASSFTQGNEQFF. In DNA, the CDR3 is TGTGCCAGCAGCTTCACCCAGGGTAATGAGCAGTTCTTC.

CDR3 bases: TGTGCCAGCAGTGAAGCCGCAGCGGGGGTCTCCTACGAGCAGTACTTC. It codes for CASSEAAAGVSYEQYF. J is TRBJ2-7 and V is TRBV6-1; 8 bases align to TRBD2. The V segment lost 0 bases and the J segment 0 bases; nucleotides outside the gene matches: 4. The CDR3 has 16 amino acids. Germline CDR1 and CDR2: MNHNS and SASEGT.

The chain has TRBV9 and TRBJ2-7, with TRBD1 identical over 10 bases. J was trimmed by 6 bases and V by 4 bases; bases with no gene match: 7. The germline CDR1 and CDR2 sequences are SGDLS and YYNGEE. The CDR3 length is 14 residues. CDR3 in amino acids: CASSQTGGGSEQYF. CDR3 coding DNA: TGTGCCAGCAGCCAGACAGGGGGCGGCTCCGAGCAGTACTTC. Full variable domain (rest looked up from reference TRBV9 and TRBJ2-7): DSGVTQTPKHLITATGQRVTLRCSPRSGDLSVYWYQQSLDQGLQFLIQYYNGEERAKGNILERFSAQQFPDLHSELNLSSLELGDSALYFCASSQTGGGSEQYFGPGTRLTVT.

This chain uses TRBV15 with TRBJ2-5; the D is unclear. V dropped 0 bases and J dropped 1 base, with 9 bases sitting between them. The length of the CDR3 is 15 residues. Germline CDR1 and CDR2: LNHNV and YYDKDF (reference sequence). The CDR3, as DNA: TGTGCCACCAGCAGAGATTTGGGCCGCCAAGAGACCCAGTACTTC. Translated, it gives CATSRDLGRQETQYF.

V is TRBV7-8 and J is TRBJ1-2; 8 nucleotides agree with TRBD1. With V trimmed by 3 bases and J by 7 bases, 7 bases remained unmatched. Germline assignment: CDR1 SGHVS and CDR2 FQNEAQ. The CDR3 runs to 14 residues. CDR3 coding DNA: TGTGCCAGCAGCTTCCCGGGACAGGCGGCTGGCTACACCTTC. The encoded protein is CASSFPGQAAGYTF.

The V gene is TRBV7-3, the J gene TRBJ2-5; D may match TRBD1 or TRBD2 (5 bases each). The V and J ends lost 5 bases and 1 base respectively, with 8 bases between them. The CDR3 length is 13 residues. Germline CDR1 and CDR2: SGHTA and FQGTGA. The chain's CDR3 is CASSRDPQETQYF. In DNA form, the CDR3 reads TGTGCCAGCAGCAGGGACCCCCAAGAGACCCAGTACTTC. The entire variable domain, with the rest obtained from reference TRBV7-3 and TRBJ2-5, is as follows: GAGVSQTPSNKVTEKGKYVELRCDPISGHTALYWYRQSLGQGPEFLIYFQGTGAADDSGLPNDRFFAVRPEGSVSTLKIQRTERGDSAVYLCASSRDPQETQYFGPGTRLLVL.

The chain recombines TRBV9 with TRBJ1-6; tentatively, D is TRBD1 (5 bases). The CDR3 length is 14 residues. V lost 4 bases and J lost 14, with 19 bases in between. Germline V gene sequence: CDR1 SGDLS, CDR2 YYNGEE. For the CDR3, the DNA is TGTGCCAGCAGCCCACAGGTGGGGGACTCGGCCCTCCACTTT. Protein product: CASSPQVGDSALHF.

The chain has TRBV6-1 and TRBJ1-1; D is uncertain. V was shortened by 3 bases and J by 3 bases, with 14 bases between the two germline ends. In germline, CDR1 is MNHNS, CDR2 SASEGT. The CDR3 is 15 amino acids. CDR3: CASSESQVEDTEAFF. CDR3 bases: TGTGCCAGCAGTGAGTCGCAGGTCGAGGACACTGAAGCTTTCTTT.

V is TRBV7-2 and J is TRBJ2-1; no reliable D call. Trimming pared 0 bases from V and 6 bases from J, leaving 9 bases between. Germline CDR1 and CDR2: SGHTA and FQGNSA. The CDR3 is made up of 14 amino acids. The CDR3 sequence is CASSLALQSNEQFF. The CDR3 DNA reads TGTGCCAGCAGCTTAGCGCTACAGAGCAATGAGCAGTTCTTC.

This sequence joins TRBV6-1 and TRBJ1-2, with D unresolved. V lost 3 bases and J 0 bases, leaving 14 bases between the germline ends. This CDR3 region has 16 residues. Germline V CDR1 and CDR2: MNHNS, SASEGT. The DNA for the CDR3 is TGTGCCAGCAGTGAGAGAGGGAGGAAGGCTAACTATGGCTACACCTTC. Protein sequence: CASSERGRKANYGYTF.

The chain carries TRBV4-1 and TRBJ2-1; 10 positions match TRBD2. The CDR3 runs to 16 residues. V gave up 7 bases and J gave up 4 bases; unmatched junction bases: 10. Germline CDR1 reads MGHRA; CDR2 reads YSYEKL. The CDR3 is CASTQSGRASYNEQFF. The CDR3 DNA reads TGCGCCAGCACTCAGAGCGGGAGGGCCTCTTACAATGAGCAGTTCTTC.

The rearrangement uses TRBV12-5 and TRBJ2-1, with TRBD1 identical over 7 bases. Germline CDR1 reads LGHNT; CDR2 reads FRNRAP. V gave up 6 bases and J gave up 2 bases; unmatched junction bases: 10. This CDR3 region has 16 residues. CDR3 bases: TGTGCTAGTGGCGGAAACAGGGGCACCACCTACAATGAGCAGTTCTTC. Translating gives CASGGNRGTTYNEQFF.

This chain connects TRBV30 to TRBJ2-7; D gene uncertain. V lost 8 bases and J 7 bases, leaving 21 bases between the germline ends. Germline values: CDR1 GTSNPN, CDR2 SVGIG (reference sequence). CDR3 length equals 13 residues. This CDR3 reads CAGVRTSLIEQYF. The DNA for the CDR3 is TGTGCCGGGGTCCGGACCTCTCTCATAGAGCAGTACTTC.

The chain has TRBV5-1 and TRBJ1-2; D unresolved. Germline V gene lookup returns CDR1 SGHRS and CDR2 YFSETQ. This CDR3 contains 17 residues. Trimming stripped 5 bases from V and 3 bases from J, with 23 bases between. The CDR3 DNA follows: TGCGCCAGCAGGACGAGGGTAAGAATGCAGGTGTACTATGGCTACACCTTC. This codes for CASRTRVRMQVYYGYTF. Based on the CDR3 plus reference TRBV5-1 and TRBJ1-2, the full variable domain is KAGVTQTPRYLIKTRGQQVTLSCSPISGHRSVSWYQQTPGQGLQFLFEYFSETQRNKGNFPGRFSGRQFSNSRSEMNVSTLELGDSALYLCASRTRVRMQVYYGYTFGSGTRLTVV.